These T cell receptor beta chains were read from a single sample in a study of blood T cell repertoires in COVID-19. The table came from immunoSEQ multiplex PCR; TCRdb's copy has only in-frame clones and leaves some out. The repertoire holds about 80,000 clones, with approximately 80% as singletons. Sequenced material: peripheral blood. These TCRs come from a man older than 75 with acute or convalescent COVID-19. Each CDR3 is given with its conserved first and last residue. A D gene is named only where the DNA matches it firmly. Clone size is stated in some rows and not others, as once, few, many or a class when expanded.

D gene,clone size,J gene,V gene,CDR3 protein,CDR3 DNA
TRBD1,-,TRBJ2-1,TRBV14,CASSQDQDRADYNEQFF,TGTGCCAGCAGCCAAGATCAGGACAGGGCGGATTACAATGAGCAGTTCTTC
TRBD2,-,TRBJ2-7,TRBV15,CATSSKLAGSHEQYF,TGTGCCACCAGCAGTAAACTAGCGGGGAGCCACGAGCAGTACTTC
-,-,TRBJ2-6,TRBV6-5,CASSPGSSGANVLTF,TGTGCCAGCAGCCCCGGGAGCTCTGGGGCCAACGTCCTGACTTTC
TRBD1,-,TRBJ1-2,TRBV7-2,CASSPSTGGGGYTF,TGTGCCAGCAGCCCATCGACAGGGGGCGGTGGCTACACCTTC
-,-,TRBJ2-5,TRBV11-1,CASSLRRQGTQYF,TGTGCCAGCAGCTTACGGCGGCAAGGGACCCAGTACTTC
-,few,TRBJ1-1,TRBV6-5,CAKPPPDMNTEAFF,TGTGCCAAGCCTCCCCCAGACATGAACACTGAAGCTTTCTTT
TRBD1,-,TRBJ1-4,TRBV9,CASSVSPITGGANEKLFF,TGTGCCAGCAGCGTCTCCCCCATTACAGGGGGCGCTAATGAAAAACTGTTTTTT
-,few,TRBJ1-6,TRBV3-1/TRBV3-2,CASSQRQANSPLHF,TGTGCCAGCAGCCAGAGACAGGCTAATTCACCCCTCCACTTT
TRBD1,-,TRBJ2-5,TRBV5-6,CASSLDDREETQYF,TGTGCCAGCAGCTTGGACGACAGGGAAGAGACCCAGTACTTC
TRBD1,-,TRBJ2-7,TRBV5-1,CASRGTGGYEQYF,TGCGCCAGCAGGGGGACAGGGGGATACGAGCAGTACTTC
TRBD1,-,TRBJ1-1,TRBV4-2,CASSQVGTGGNTEAFF,TGTGCCAGCAGCCAAGTGGGGACAGGGGGGAACACTGAAGCTTTCTTT
TRBD1,once,TRBJ1-4,TRBV9,CASSPTGGFEKLFF,TGTGCCAGCAGCCCTACAGGGGGCTTTGAAAAACTGTTTTTT
TRBD1,-,TRBJ1-2,TRBV6-6,CASSGQGNGYTF,TGTGCCAGCAGTGGACAGGGGAATGGCTACACCTTC
-,-,TRBJ1-5,TRBV29-1,CSVVPGTSYSNQPQHF,TGCAGCGTTGTCCCCGGGACATCATATAGCAATCAGCCCCAGCATTTT
TRBD1,-,TRBJ1-5,TRBV19,CASSIASGTGESNQPQHF,TGTGCCAGTAGTATAGCGTCCGGGACAGGGGAAAGCAATCAGCCCCAGCATTTT
-,-,TRBJ1-2,TRBV5-8,CASSRRDFYGYTF,TGTGCCAGCAGCCGACGGGACTTCTATGGCTACACCTTC